A single sample is the source of the 7 T cell receptor beta chains below, sequenced in a study of blood T cell repertoires in COVID-19. Profiling relied on immunoSEQ multiplex PCR, and the TCRdb table lists in-frame clones only, not all of them. The data contain 270,000 or so clones, more than 65% of them singletons. The specimen was peripheral blood. Source of these receptors: a woman younger than 30 with acute or convalescent COVID-19.

J is TRBJ1-1 and V is TRBV7-9, with no clear D. V was trimmed by 2 bases and J by 8 bases, leaving 12 bases between them. The CDR3 sequence is 13 residues long. Germline loops: CDR1 SEHNR, CDR2 FQNEAQ (reference sequence). CDR3 DNA sequence: TGTGCCAGCAGCTTATCGACCGGGATCGAAGCTTTCTTT. Protein: CASSLSTGIEAFF.

J is TRBJ1-2 and V is TRBV27; D is perhaps TRBD1 (5 bases). The V and J ends lost 8 bases and 4 bases respectively, with 14 bases between them. This CDR3 comprises 13 residues. The germline V gene has CDR1 MNHEY and CDR2 SMNVEV (reference sequence). The CDR3 DNA follows: TGTGCCAGCGGTAAAGGACACTCCTATGGCTACACCTTC. Translated, it gives CASGKGHSYGYTF.

This clone was seen a handful of times. The rearrangement links TRBV5-1 to TRBJ2-1, with 8 bases lining up with TRBD1. CDR3 size: 16 residues. V lost 1 base to trimming and J lost 0 bases; unmatched junction nucleotides: 3. Germline CDR1 SGHRS, CDR2 YFSETQ. Written as DNA, the CDR3 is TGCGCCAGCAGCTTGTCGACAGGGGCCTCCTACAATGAGCAGTTCTTC. Translating it yields CASSLSTGASYNEQFF.

This clone was seen only once. This sequence joins TRBV16 and TRBJ1-5; 10 positions match TRBD1. J was trimmed by 6 bases and V by 4 bases; bases with no gene match: 6. CDR1 is KGHSY, CDR2 FQNENV, per germline. This CDR3 contains 15 residues. The CDR3 DNA reads as TGTGCCAGCAGCCGTGCAGGACAGGGGGGTCAGCCCCAGCATTTT. Translation: CASSRAGQGGQPQHF.

The chain is built from TRBV18 and TRBJ2-1, with 8 nucleotides matching TRBD2. V shed 0 bases, J shed 6 bases, and the junction held 10 bases outside the gene matches. The germline V gene has CDR1 KGHSH and CDR2 LQKENI. This CDR3 is 17 amino acids long. The CDR3 is CASSPPGIAGTRNEQFF. DNA for the CDR3: TGTGCCAGCTCACCACCTGGAATAGCGGGGACCCGCAATGAGCAGTTCTTC. Full variable domain (missing parts from reference TRBV18 and TRBJ2-1): NAGVMQNPRHLVRRRGQEARLRCSPMKGHSHVYWYRQLPEEGLKFMVYLQKENIIDESGMPKERFSAEFPKEGPSILRIQQVVRGDSAAYFCASSPPGIAGTRNEQFFGPGTRLTVL.

The chain employs TRBV9 and TRBJ1-1; the D is unclear. V was pared by 3 bases and J by 7 bases, with 7 bases between. The CDR3 is made up of 11 amino acids. From germline, CDR1 is SGDLS and CDR2 YYNGEE. CDR3 in amino acids: CASSGGGEAFF. The CDR3 nucleotides read TGTGCCAGCAGCGGGGGAGGTGAAGCTTTCTTT.

The chain recombines TRBV7-2 with TRBJ2-7; TRBD2 aligns across 12 bases. CDR1 and CDR2 (germline): SGHTA, FQGNSA. The junction had 4 bases not matched to a gene; V was cut back by 4 bases and J by 6 bases. The CDR3 is 14 amino acids. This chain's CDR3 is CASSYGLAGLEQYF. In nucleotides, the CDR3 is TGTGCCAGCAGCTACGGACTAGCGGGACTCGAGCAGTACTTC.